These 16 T cell receptor beta chains came from one sample sequenced in a study of T cell responses to AZD1222 COVID-19 vaccine. The data were produced by immunoSEQ multiplex PCR, yet TCRdb's version contains in-frame clones alone and is incomplete. The table has 110,000 or so clones, about 88% seen once. This specimen consisted of peripheral blood, obtained on day 0 of AZD1222 vaccination. Every receptor here comes from an adult in good health.

This chain joins TRBV6-5 and TRBJ1-2; D is uncertain. Trimming stripped 0 bases from V and 5 bases from J, with 10 bases between. CDR1 and CDR2 (germline): MNHEY, SVGAGI. This CDR3 has 14 residues. The CDR3 DNA is TGTGCCAGCAGTTACTCAAACAGCGGGTATGGCTACACCTTC. Translating gives CASSYSNSGYGYTF.

The chain has TRBV5-1 and TRBJ2-7, with D possibly being TRBD1 (5 bases). V was pared by 5 bases and J by 5 bases, with 17 bases between. Germline V lookup: CDR1 SGHRS, CDR2 YFSETQ. The CDR3 runs to 14 residues. The CDR3 DNA reads TGCGCCAGCAGACTAATTCAGGGTAGGCACGAGCAGTACTTC. Translated: CASRLIQGRHEQYF.

V is TRBV10-3 and J is TRBJ1-5; D is unresolved. This CDR3 region has 14 residues. The germline V gene has CDR1 ENHRY and CDR2 SYGVKD. With 0 bases removed from V and 6 bases from J, the gap between germline ends came to 9 bases. This CDR3 reads CAISESGGGQPQHF. DNA for the CDR3: TGTGCCATCAGTGAGTCGGGCGGTGGTCAGCCCCAGCATTTT.

V and J are TRBV7-9 and TRBJ1-1; D is perhaps TRBD1 (5 bases). Trimming took off 5 bases at V and 11 bases at J, with 15 bases between the two ends. Per the germline V gene, CDR1 is SEHNR and CDR2 is FQNEAQ (reference sequence). This CDR3 has 12 amino acids. In DNA, the CDR3 is TGTGCCAGCAGCCCAACGGGGGTTTCGGCTTTCTTT. Protein product: CASSPTGVSAFF.

The chain is built from TRBV7-2 and TRBJ2-1; the match to TRBD2 covers 7 bases. Germline V gene lookup returns CDR1 SGHTA and CDR2 FQGNSA. Germline trimming cut 4 bases from V and 4 bases from J; bases unmatched to any gene: 4. This CDR3 spans 14 amino acids. In DNA form, the CDR3 reads TGTGCCAGCAGCTCCCTAGCGGTATACAATGAGCAGTTCTTC. As protein: CASSSLAVYNEQFF.

The chain recombines TRBV7-2 with TRBJ1-2, with 7 bases matching TRBD1. The CDR3 contains 14 residues. Germline V gene sequence: CDR1 SGHTA, CDR2 FQGNSA. The V and J ends lost 5 bases and 1 base, in that order; junction bases with no gene match: 4. CDR3 DNA sequence: TGTGCCAGCAGCCGGGACAGCCATAACTATGGCTACACCTTC. Translation: CASSRDSHNYGYTF.

The chain is built from TRBV27 and TRBJ1-2, with 11 positions matching TRBD1. With 6 bases clipped from V and 3 bases from J, the junction kept 6 bases outside the gene matches. CDR1 and CDR2 (germline): MNHEY, SMNVEV (reference sequence). The CDR3 is 15 residues long. The CDR3: CASRRDRGTYYGYTF. CDR3 nucleotide sequence: TGTGCCAGCAGACGGGACAGGGGGACGTACTATGGCTACACCTTC.

CDR3 amino acids: CAWSRTNYGYTF. CDR3 nucleotide sequence: TGTGCCTGGAGCCGGACTAACTATGGCTACACCTTC. V is TRBV30 and J is TRBJ1-2; D is unclear. Germline V gives CDR1 GTSNPN, CDR2 SVGIG (reference sequence). V dropped 3 bases and J dropped 0 bases, with 5 bases sitting between them. The CDR3 totals 12 residues. Together with reference TRBV30 and TRBJ1-2, the CDR3 gives the full variable domain: SQTIHQWPATLVQPVGSPLSLECTVEGTSNPNLYWYRQAAGRGLQLLFYSVGIGQISSEVPQNLSASRPQDRQFILSSKKLLLSDSGFYLCAWSRTNYGYTFGSGTRLTVV.

V and J are TRBV4-1 and TRBJ1-2; D possibly corresponds to TRBD1 (6 bases). This CDR3 contains 14 residues. Germline V gives CDR1 MGHRA, CDR2 YSYEKL. V was shortened by 0 bases and J by 4 bases, with 9 bases between the two germline ends. The CDR3 is CASSQEEGVYGYTF. The CDR3 coding sequence is TGCGCCAGCAGCCAAGAGGAGGGGGTCTATGGCTACACCTTC.

The rearrangement uses TRBV6-1 and TRBJ2-1; maybe TRBD2 (5 bases). CDR1 is MNHNS, CDR2 SASEGT, per germline. This CDR3 has 16 residues. Trimming pared 2 bases from V and 0 bases from J, leaving 11 bases between. CDR3: CASSEYEGSSYNEQFF. The CDR3 DNA reads TGTGCCAGCAGTGAATATGAGGGCAGCTCCTACAATGAGCAGTTCTTC.

This chain uses TRBV5-1 with TRBJ2-7, with D possibly being TRBD1 (6 bases). This CDR3 is built from 15 residues. V was shortened by 0 bases and J by 6 bases, with 16 bases between the two germline ends. Germline values: CDR1 SGHRS, CDR2 YFSETQ. CDR3 in amino acids: CASSLARGPSSEQYF. Here the CDR3 DNA reads TGCGCCAGCAGCTTGGCCAGGGGACCGTCTAGCGAGCAGTACTTC.

V and J are TRBV3-1 (or the pseudogene TRBV3-2) and TRBJ1-6; possible D gene TRBD1, 5 bases. The CDR3 totals 16 residues. With 6 bases removed from V and 7 bases from J, the gap between germline ends came to 19 bases. Germline values: CDR1 LGHDT, CDR2 YNNKEL (reference sequence). The CDR3 region has the DNA TGTGCCAGCAGGCATAGGCCGGGGGGGGAAAATTCACCCCTCCACTTT. It is translated as CASRHRPGGENSPLHF.

V gene TRBV12-3 or TRBV12-4 combines with J gene TRBJ1-2; no clear D gene. Between the trimmed V and J ends, which lost 6 bases and 2 bases, there was a span of 4 bases. The CDR3 has 11 residues. The CDR3 bases are TGTGCCAGCAGGGCCAACTATGGCTACACCTTC. It codes for CASRANYGYTF.

The chain carries TRBV5-5 and TRBJ1-4; 7 bases agree with TRBD1. Germline assignment: CDR1 SGHKS and CDR2 YYEKEE (reference sequence). With V trimmed by 4 bases and J by 4 bases, 4 bases remained unmatched. The CDR3 has 14 residues. This chain's CDR3 is CASSRDSFNEKLFF. The DNA of the CDR3 is TGTGCCAGCAGCAGGGACAGCTTTAATGAAAAACTGTTTTTT.

This clone occurred a few times. The chain recombines TRBV27 with TRBJ2-3; 7 positions match TRBD1. CDR1 is MNHEY and CDR2 is SMNVEV in the germline V gene (reference sequence). CDR3 length equals 14 residues. Trimming at V came to 3 bases and at J to 1 base, leaving 1 base not matched to a gene. The CDR3 nucleotides are TGTGCCAGCAGTTTCACAGGGGGCACAGATACGCAGTATTTT. Translating it yields CASSFTGGTDTQYF.

The chain joins TRBV30 to TRBJ2-7, with D hard to call. The CDR3 loop spans 15 amino acids. The ends were cut back, 0 bases at V and 0 bases at J, with 12 bases in the middle. Germline lookup yields CDR1 GTSNPN and CDR2 SVGIG (reference sequence). The CDR3 DNA is TGTGCCTGGAGTGTGGGTGGCTCCCTCTCCTACGAGCAGTACTTC. Translated: CAWSVGGSLSYEQYF.